This T cell receptor beta chain is from a study of cytomegalovirus exposure and HLA in healthy donors. Study-level points and caveats: By a later analysis, the bulk of CMV-associated TCR beta chains appeared HLA-restricted.

Healthy bone marrow donors supplied every sample. This clone was seen a few times. Its antigen is unidentified. Losses at the gene ends were 6 bases for V and 6 bases for J; bases not matched to a gene: 9. Germline lookup yields CDR1 SNHLY and CDR2 FYNNEI. CDR3 length: 16 amino acids. This PCR relied on a set of 60 Vbeta primers and 13 Jbeta primers. Libraries were prepared by immunoSEQ multiplex PCR; TCRdb keeps only in-frame clonotypes and omits some of them. The data contain 110,000 to 150,000 clones, around four fifths of them singletons. The rearrangement links TRBV2 to TRBJ2-4; 12 positions match TRBD2. The clonotype was recovered from a male donor in good health and CMV-seronegative. The sample comprised PBMCs. DNA of the CDR3: TGTGCCAGCAGCGGGAGGCCGACTAGCGGGAGAAACATTCAGTACTTC. This encodes CASSGRPTSGRNIQYF.